The rows below give T cell receptor beta chains drawn from one sample of a study of cytomegalovirus exposure and HLA in healthy donors. The method was immunoSEQ multiplex PCR; TCRdb's version includes in-frame clones alone and lacks a portion of them. Counted here are fewer than 200,000 clones, approximately 77% occurring once; the ten biggest clones make up 7% to 9%. Sequencing was carried out using PBMCs. These receptors were obtained from a male donor in good health and CMV-seropositive. CDR3s include the opening cysteine and the closing phenylalanine or tryptophan. A D gene is named only where the DNA matches it firmly. Clone size, where shown, is once, few, many, or a class for clones that have expanded.

d_gene,v_gene,j_gene,abundance,CDR3aa,CDR3nt
NA,TRBV4-2,TRBJ1-2,NA,CASSQDPSREVNGYTF,TGTGCCAGCAGCCAAGATCCGAGCAGGGAGGTGAATGGCTACACCTTC
TRBD2,TRBV2,TRBJ2-3,NA,CASSPGLLSTDTQYF,TGTGCCAGCAGTCCGGGACTACTTAGCACAGATACGCAGTATTTT
NA,TRBV5-4,TRBJ2-7,NA,CASSLAAAYEQYF,TGTGCCAGCAGCTTGGCCGCGGCGTACGAGCAGTACTTC
NA,TRBV27,TRBJ1-4,few,CASRGAGRSNEKLFF,TGTGCCAGCAGGGGGGCGGGCAGATCAAATGAAAAACTGTTTTTT
TRBD1,TRBV27,TRBJ2-7,NA,CASSPNSSDRGQNEQYF,TGTGCCAGCAGTCCAAACTCGAGTGACAGGGGGCAGAACGAGCAGTACTTC
NA,TRBV7-3,TRBJ2-3,NA,CASSSMRGPTDTQYF,TGTGCCAGCAGCTCTATGCGGGGCCCCACAGATACGCAGTATTTT
TRBD1,TRBV4-3,TRBJ2-7,NA,CASSQDETGEVEQYF,TGCGCCAGCAGCCAAGATGAAACAGGGGAAGTCGAGCAGTACTTC
NA,TRBV29-1,TRBJ1-2,NA,CSVGRERGYGYTF,TGCAGCGTTGGACGGGAGAGAGGATATGGCTACACCTTC
TRBD1,TRBV5-1,TRBJ1-2,once,CASSPQSGRTGRVGGYTF,TGCGCCAGCAGCCCTCAATCGGGAAGGACAGGGAGGGTGGGCGGCTACACCTTC
NA,TRBV19,TRBJ1-5,NA,CASSIDRGLRPQHF,TGTGCCAGTAGTATAGACCGGGGACTGCGGCCCCAGCATTTT
NA,TRBV14,TRBJ2-7,NA,CASSVGAPQYF,TGTGCCAGCAGCGTGGGGGCCCCGCAGTACTTC
NA,TRBV4-3,TRBJ2-6,few,CASSQSSGANVLTF,TGCGCCAGCAGCCAGAGTTCTGGGGCCAACGTCCTGACTTTC
TRBD2,TRBV5-8,TRBJ2-5,NA,CASSPAGLAGGRETQYF,TGTGCCAGCAGCCCGGCTGGTCTAGCGGGGGGCCGAGAGACCCAGTACTTC
NA,TRBV4-1,TRBJ1-1,few,CASSPTEARPNTEAFF,TGCGCCAGCAGCCCTACTGAGGCCCGACCGAACACTGAAGCTTTCTTT
TRBD1,TRBV4-2,TRBJ2-7,NA,CASSQDIRGTGVPYEQYF,TGTGCCAGCAGCCAAGATATAAGAGGGACAGGGGTTCCCTACGAGCAGTACTTC
NA,TRBV6-4,TRBJ2-6,few,CASSDGGNSGANVLTF,TGTGCCAGCAGTGATGGCGGCAACTCTGGGGCCAACGTCCTGACTTTC
TRBD1,TRBV4-2,TRBJ2-7,NA,CASSQETGTGGYEQYF,TGTGCCAGCAGCCAAGAAACCGGGACAGGGGGCTACGAGCAGTACTTC
TRBD1,TRBV30,TRBJ1-1,NA,CAWNNPGTGETEAFF,TGTGCCTGGAATAATCCCGGGACAGGGGAAACTGAAGCTTTCTTT
NA,TRBV5-8,TRBJ2-2,NA,CASSQDSFTGELFF,TGTGCCAGCAGCCAAGATAGTTTCACCGGGGAGCTGTTTTTT
NA,TRBV4-2,TRBJ2-3,NA,CASSLSYNTDTQYF,TGTGCCAGCAGCCTAAGCTATAACACAGATACGCAGTATTTT
NA,TRBV7-6,TRBJ1-4,NA,CASSLVSGEKLFF,TGTGCCAGCAGCTTAGTGTCGGGTGAAAAACTGTTTTTT
TRBD1,TRBV4-1,TRBJ2-7,NA,CASSQGDRDYEQYF,TGCGCCAGCAGCCAAGGGGACAGGGACTACGAGCAGTACTTC
NA,TRBV7-6,TRBJ2-2,NA,CASSLDHFATNTGELFF,TGTGCCAGCAGCTTAGATCATTTTGCTACGAACACCGGGGAGCTGTTTTTT
TRBD2,TRBV5-1,TRBJ2-3,NA,CASSSKVTSGGYTDTQYF,TGCGCCAGCAGCTCCAAAGTGACTAGCGGGGGGTACACAGATACGCAGTATTTT
NA,TRBV6-6,TRBJ1-2,NA,CASSYVPGDVAYGYTF,TGTGCCAGCAGTTACGTCCCAGGGGATGTCGCCTATGGCTACACCTTC
TRBD2,TRBV6-4,TRBJ2-1,few,CASSPGTSGGANEQFF,TGTGCCAGCAGTCCCGGGACTAGCGGGGGGGCCAATGAGCAGTTCTTC
NA,TRBV5-4,TRBJ1-2,few,CASSLVADYGYTF,TGTGCCAGCAGCTTGGTAGCCGACTATGGCTACACCTTC
NA,TRBV7-9,TRBJ1-3,NA,CASSSGLRHTIYF,TGTGCCAGCAGCTCGGGACTCCGCCACACCATATATTTT
NA,TRBV4-1,TRBJ2-7,once,CASSQDRTVSYEQYF,TGCGCCAGCAGCCAAGATCGGACAGTCTCCTACGAGCAGTACTTC
TRBD1,TRBV6-5,TRBJ2-7,once,CASSPDRGKFYEQYF,TGTGCCAGCAGTCCGGACAGGGGGAAATTCTACGAGCAGTACTTC
TRBD2,TRBV9,TRBJ2-1,NA,CASSLGTSRGEQFF,TGTGCCAGCAGCCTCGGGACTAGCCGGGGTGAGCAGTTCTTC
NA,TRBV4-3,TRBJ2-3,few,CASSPGNTDTQYF,TGCGCCAGCAGCCCCGGGAATACAGATACGCAGTATTTT
NA,TRBV7-2,TRBJ1-3,NA,CASSYLPGQISGNTIYF,TGTGCCAGCAGCTACCTTCCCGGACAGATCTCTGGAAACACCATATATTTT
TRBD1,TRBV4-1,TRBJ1-1,few,CASSQEYRGSEAFF,TGCGCCAGCAGCCAAGAGTACAGGGGGTCTGAAGCTTTCTTT
NA,TRBV19,TRBJ2-5,NA,CAGSINRAETQYF,TGTGCCGGTAGTATAAACAGGGCGGAGACCCAGTACTTC
NA,TRBV6-5,TRBJ1-3,NA,CASSYLQGAGNTIYF,TGTGCCAGCAGTTACTTACAGGGCGCTGGAAACACCATATATTTT
TRBD1,TRBV5-1,TRBJ1-2,NA,CASSLAMTGVYGYTF,TGCGCCAGCAGCTTGGCGATGACAGGGGTCTATGGCTACACCTTC
NA,TRBV9,TRBJ2-1,NA,CASSVEGTKDDEQFF,TGTGCCAGCAGCGTGGAGGGAACAAAGGACGATGAGCAGTTCTTC
TRBD2,TRBV11-2,TRBJ2-3,NA,CASSAQGGSTDTQYF,TGTGCCAGCAGCGCCCAGGGAGGGAGCACAGATACGCAGTATTTT
TRBD1,TRBV10-3,TRBJ1-5,NA,CAISAGTGAQPQHF,TGTGCCATCAGTGCGGGGACAGGTGCCCAGCCCCAGCATTTT
NA,TRBV4-2,TRBJ2-3,NA,CASSRLLATDTQYF,TGTGCCAGCAGCCGGCTTCTAGCAACAGATACGCAGTATTTT
TRBD2,TRBV30,TRBJ2-1,NA,CAWSELRGEEQFF,TGTGCCTGGAGTGAGTTGCGGGGGGAAGAGCAGTTCTTC
TRBD2,TRBV5-1,TRBJ2-1,NA,CASSLAGGNEQFF,TGCGCCAGCAGCTTGGCCGGGGGGAATGAGCAGTTCTTC
TRBD1,TRBV5-1,TRBJ1-1,NA,CASSRQGTNTEAFF,TGCGCCAGCAGCCGACAGGGGACGAACACTGAAGCTTTCTTT
NA,TRBV7-2,TRBJ2-7,NA,CASSLSGAYEQYF,TGTGCCAGCAGCTTATCCGGAGCCTACGAGCAGTACTTC
TRBD1,TRBV15,TRBJ2-7,few,CATSRVRGREQYF,TGTGCCACCAGCAGGGTTAGGGGGCGCGAGCAGTACTTC
NA,TRBV6-5,TRBJ2-7,NA,CASSYKGAGYYEQYF,TGTGCCAGCAGTTACAAAGGGGCAGGGTATTACGAGCAGTACTTC
NA,TRBV6-1,TRBJ1-2,NA,CASSEAGYDGYTF,TGTGCCAGCAGTGAAGCCGGGTACGATGGCTACACCTTC
NA,TRBV6-1,TRBJ1-4,few,CASSESSRSPGGEKLFF,TGTGCCAGCAGTGAATCGAGTAGGTCCCCCGGGGGTGAAAAACTGTTTTTT
TRBD2,TRBV13,TRBJ2-5,NA,CASSSAGPQETQYF,TGTGCCAGCAGCTCAGCGGGGCCACAAGAGACCCAGTACTTC
TRBD1,TRBV4-1,TRBJ1-1,NA,CASSGQGQGTEAFF,TGCGCCAGCAGCGGACAGGGGCAGGGGACTGAAGCTTTCTTT
NA,TRBV2,TRBJ1-1,NA,CASSWSPLLREAFF,TGTGCCAGCAGCTGGAGTCCCCTTCTTCGTGAAGCTTTCTTT
NA,TRBV7-2,TRBJ2-3,NA,CASSYYMSTDTQYF,TGTGCCAGCAGCTACTACATGAGCACAGATACGCAGTATTTT